What follows describes a single T cell receptor (beta chain). Its antigen is not identified. The sample comes from a study of identical twins. General study points: Monozygotic twin pairs showed more out-of-frame TCR alpha sharing than models estimated. Memory repertoires showed no such pattern, whereas abundant cord blood beta clonotypes carried fewer insertions.

Deletions cut 5 bases from V and 0 bases from J, with 8 bases between. CDR3 length equals 14 residues. Germline V lookup: CDR1 SGHTA, CDR2 FQGNSA. Donors were all healthy Caucasians. TCRdb itself ran the 5' RACE reads through MiXCR, one entry per CDR3 protein. The sample lists about 530,000 distinct CDR3 sequences, around 22% seen once, with 0.48% in the top ten. These sequences were also reported in another study, on yellow fever vaccine responses in identical twins.

The sample comprised CD4+ T cells sorted from blood. This clonotype was sampled from a woman aged 18-29 years in good health. This chain links TRBV7-2 with TRBJ1-3; no definite D call. The CDR3, as DNA: TGTGCCAGCAGCCCCCGATCCTCTGGAAACACCATATATTTT. This codes for CASSPRSSGNTIYF.